The present T cell receptor beta chain was sequenced within a study of OX40 agonist ivuxolimab in advanced cancers. About the research overall: Partial responses were achieved by three patients, one with hepatocellular carcinoma and two with cutaneous melanoma.

Whole-study findings and limits: Normalized T-cell clonal expansion was also low in some nonresponders. Partial responders treated at 0.1-3.0 mg/kg exhibited clonal expansion among the lowest measured. More expanded clones were seen, on average, in CD8+ T cells than in CD4+.

Germline assignment: CDR1 MNHEY and CDR2 SVGAGI. CDR3 length: 13 residues. V lost 6 bases and J 11 bases, leaving 14 bases between the germline ends. A note on this clone: Antigen specificity is unknown.

Generated by immunoSEQ multiplex PCR, the TCRdb table keeps only in-frame clones and is missing some. In the table there are more than 85,000 clones, approximately 89% of which are singletons. The chain recombines TRBV6-5 with TRBJ1-6; D is uncertain. The sequencing used CD4+ or CD8+ T cells sorted from blood, collected in a trial of the OX40 agonist ivuxolimab. This TCR derives from an adult with an advanced solid tumor such as melanoma, head and neck, liver or kidney cancer. The CDR3 region has the DNA TGTGCCAGCAGATCGGGCCCGGGTCCACCCCTCCACTTT. Amino acids: CASRSGPGPPLHF.